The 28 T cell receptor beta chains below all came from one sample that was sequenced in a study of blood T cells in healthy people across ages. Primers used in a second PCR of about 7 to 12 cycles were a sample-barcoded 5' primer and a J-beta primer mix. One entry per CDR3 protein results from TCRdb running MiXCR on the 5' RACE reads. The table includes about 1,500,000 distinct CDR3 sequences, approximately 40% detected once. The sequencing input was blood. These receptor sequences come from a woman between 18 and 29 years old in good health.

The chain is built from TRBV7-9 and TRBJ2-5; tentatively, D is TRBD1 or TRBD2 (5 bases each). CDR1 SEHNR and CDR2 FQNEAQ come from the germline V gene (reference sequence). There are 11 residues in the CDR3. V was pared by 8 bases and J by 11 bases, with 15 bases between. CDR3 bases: TGTGCCAGCCCCCGGGGCAATGAGCAGTACTTC. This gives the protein CASPRGNEQYF.

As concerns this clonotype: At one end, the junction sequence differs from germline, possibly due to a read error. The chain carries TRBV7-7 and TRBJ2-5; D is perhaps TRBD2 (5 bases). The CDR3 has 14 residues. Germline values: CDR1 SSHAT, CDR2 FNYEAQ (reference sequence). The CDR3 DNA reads TGTGCTAGCAGCTTAGGAGGAGAGCAAGAGACCCAGTACTTC. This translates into CASSLGGEQETQYF.

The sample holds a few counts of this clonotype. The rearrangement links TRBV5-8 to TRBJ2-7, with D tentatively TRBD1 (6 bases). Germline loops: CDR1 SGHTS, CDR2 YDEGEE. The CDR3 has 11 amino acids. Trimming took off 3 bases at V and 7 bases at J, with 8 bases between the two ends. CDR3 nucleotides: TGTGCCAGCAGCTCCCAGGGGGAGCAGTACTTC. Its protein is CASSSQGEQYF.

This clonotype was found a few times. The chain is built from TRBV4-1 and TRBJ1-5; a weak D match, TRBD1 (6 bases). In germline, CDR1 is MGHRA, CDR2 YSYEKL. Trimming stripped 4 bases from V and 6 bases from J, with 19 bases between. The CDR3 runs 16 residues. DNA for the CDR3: TGCGCCAGCAGCCGCGGACCGGGAGGGACACTTCAGCCCCAGCATTTT. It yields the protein CASSRGPGGTLQPQHF.

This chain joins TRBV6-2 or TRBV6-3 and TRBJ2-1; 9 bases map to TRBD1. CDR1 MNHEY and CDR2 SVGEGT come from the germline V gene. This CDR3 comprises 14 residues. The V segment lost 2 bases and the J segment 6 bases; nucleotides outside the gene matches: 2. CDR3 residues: CASSYGQGFNEQFF. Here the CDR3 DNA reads TGTGCCAGCAGTTACGGACAGGGGTTCAATGAGCAGTTCTTC.

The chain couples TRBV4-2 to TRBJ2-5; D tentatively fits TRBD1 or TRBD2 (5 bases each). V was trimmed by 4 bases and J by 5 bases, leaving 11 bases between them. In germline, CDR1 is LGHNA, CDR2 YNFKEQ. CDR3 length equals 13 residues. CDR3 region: CASSPSEGETQYF. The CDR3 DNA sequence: TGTGCCAGCAGCCCCTCCGAGGGGGAGACCCAGTACTTC.

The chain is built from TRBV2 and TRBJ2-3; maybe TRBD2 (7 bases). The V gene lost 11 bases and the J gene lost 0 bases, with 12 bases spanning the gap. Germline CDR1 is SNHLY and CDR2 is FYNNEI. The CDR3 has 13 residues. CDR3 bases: TGTGCCGAAGGGGGGGTGAGCACAGATACGCAGTATTTT. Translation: CAEGGVSTDTQYF.

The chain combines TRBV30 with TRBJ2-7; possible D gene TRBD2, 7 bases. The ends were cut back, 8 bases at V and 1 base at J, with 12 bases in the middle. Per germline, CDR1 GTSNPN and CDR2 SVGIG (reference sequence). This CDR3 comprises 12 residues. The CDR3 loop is CAGGGGSYEQYF. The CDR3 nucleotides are TGTGCCGGGGGAGGGGGGTCCTACGAGCAGTACTTC.

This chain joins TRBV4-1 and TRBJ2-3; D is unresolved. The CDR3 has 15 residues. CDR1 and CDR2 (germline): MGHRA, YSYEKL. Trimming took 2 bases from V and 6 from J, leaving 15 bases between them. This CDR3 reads CASSQLLRLGDTQYF. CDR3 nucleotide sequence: TGCGCCAGCAGCCAACTGTTACGCTTAGGTGATACGCAGTATTTT.

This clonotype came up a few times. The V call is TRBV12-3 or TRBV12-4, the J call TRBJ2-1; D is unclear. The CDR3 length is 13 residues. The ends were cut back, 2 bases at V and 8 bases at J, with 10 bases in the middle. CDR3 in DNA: TGTGCCAGCAGTTTAAGGCCTCTCCATGAGCAGTTCTTC. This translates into CASSLRPLHEQFF.

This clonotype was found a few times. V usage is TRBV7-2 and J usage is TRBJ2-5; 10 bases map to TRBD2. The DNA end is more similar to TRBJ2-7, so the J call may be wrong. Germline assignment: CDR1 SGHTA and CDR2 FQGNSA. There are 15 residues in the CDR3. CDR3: CASSPSLAGVGEQYF. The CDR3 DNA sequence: TGTGCCAGCAGCCCGAGTCTAGCGGGAGTTGGCGAGCAGTACTTC.

CDR3 sequence reads: CASSIGPYGYTF. CDR3 coding DNA: TGTGCCAGTAGTATCGGTCCCTATGGCTACACCTTC. The genes are TRBV19 and TRBJ1-2; D remains ambiguous. Germline V gives CDR1 LNHDA, CDR2 SQIVND (reference sequence). The CDR3 covers 12 residues. The ends were cut back, 3 bases at V and 4 bases at J, with 6 bases in the middle.

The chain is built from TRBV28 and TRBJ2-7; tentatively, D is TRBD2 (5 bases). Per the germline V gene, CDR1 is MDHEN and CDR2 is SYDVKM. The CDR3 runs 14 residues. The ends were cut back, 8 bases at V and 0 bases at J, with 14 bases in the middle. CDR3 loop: CASLGVDSSYEQYF. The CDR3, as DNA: TGTGCCAGCCTCGGTGTGGACTCCTCCTACGAGCAGTACTTC.

This CDR3 is CASSLGGGQGQPQHF. The CDR3 DNA sequence: TGCGCCAGCAGCTTGGGTGGGGGGCAGGGGCAGCCCCAGCATTTT. V gene TRBV5-1 combines with J gene TRBJ1-5, with D perhaps TRBD1 (6 bases). Germline V gene data show CDR1 as SGHRS and CDR2 as YFSETQ. This CDR3 has 15 amino acids. The V gene lost 0 bases and the J gene lost 7 bases, with 14 bases spanning the gap.

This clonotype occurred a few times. The CDR3 nucleotides read TGCGCCAGCAGCTTGCAACGGGGGCAGTCGGAGACCCAGTACTTC. It translates to CASSLQRGQSETQYF. The genes are TRBV5-1 and TRBJ2-5, with D possibly being TRBD1 or TRBD2 (6 bases each). Per the germline V gene, CDR1 is SGHRS and CDR2 is YFSETQ. The CDR3 totals 15 residues. The V end lost 1 base, the J end lost 5 bases, and 15 bases lay between the germline ends.

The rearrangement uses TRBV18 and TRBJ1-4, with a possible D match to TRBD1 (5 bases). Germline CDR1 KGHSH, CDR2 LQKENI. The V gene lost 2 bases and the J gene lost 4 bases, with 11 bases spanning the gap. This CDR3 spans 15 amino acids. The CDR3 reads CASSPGTALNEKLFF. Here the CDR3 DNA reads TGTGCCAGCTCACCAGGGACGGCTCTTAATGAAAAACTGTTTTTT.

CDR3 protein: CATSRDWVNRGKLGEQYF. For the CDR3, the DNA is TGTGCCACCAGCAGAGATTGGGTCAACAGGGGTAAATTGGGCGAGCAGTACTTC. The chain links TRBV15 to TRBJ2-4; 7 bases are shared with TRBD1. Near its end, the DNA agrees better with TRBJ2-7, so the J call may be wrong. Germline CDR1 is LNHNV and CDR2 is YYDKDF (reference sequence). This CDR3 spans 18 amino acids.

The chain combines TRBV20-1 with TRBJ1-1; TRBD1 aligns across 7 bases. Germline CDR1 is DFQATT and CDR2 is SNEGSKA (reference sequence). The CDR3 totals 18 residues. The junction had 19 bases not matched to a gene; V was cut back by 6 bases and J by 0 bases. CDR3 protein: CSAKPLPKDRPMNTEAFF. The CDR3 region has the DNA TGCAGTGCGAAGCCACTTCCCAAGGACAGGCCCATGAACACTGAAGCTTTCTTT.

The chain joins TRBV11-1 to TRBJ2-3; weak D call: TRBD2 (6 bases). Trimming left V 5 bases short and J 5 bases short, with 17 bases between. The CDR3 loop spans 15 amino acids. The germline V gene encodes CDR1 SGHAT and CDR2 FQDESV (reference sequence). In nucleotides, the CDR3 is TGTGCCAGCAGCCCCGCGGGTATGGGAGGAGATACGCAGTATTTT. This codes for CASSPAGMGGDTQYF. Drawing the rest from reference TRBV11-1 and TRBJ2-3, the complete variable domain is EAEVAQSPRYKITEKSQAVAFWCDPISGHATLYWYRQILGQGPELLVQFQDESVVDDSQLPKDRFSAERLKGVDSTLKIQPAELGDSAMYLCASSPAGMGGDTQYFGPGTRLTVL.

CDR3 nucleotide sequence: TGTGCCAGCAGACCGTCTCGGGACAGGGGGCTGGGTACGCAGTATTTT. It encodes CASRPSRDRGLGTQYF. This sequence joins TRBV12-3 or TRBV12-4 and TRBJ2-3; 12 nucleotides agree with TRBD1. V lost 6 bases, J lost 8 bases, and 12 bases stayed unmatched. The CDR3 covers 16 residues.

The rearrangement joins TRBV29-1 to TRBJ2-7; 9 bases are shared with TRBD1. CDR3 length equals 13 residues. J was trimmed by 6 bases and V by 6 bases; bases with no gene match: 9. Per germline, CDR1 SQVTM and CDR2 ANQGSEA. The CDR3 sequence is CSVPGQGLGEQYF. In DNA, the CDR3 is TGCAGCGTGCCGGGACAGGGTCTAGGCGAGCAGTACTTC.

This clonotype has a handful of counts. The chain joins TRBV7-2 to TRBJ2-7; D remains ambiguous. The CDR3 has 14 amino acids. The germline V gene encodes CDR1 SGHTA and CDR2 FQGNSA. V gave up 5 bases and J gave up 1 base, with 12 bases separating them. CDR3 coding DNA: TGTGCCAGCAGCCCCGTAGGCGGATCCTACGAGCAGTACTTC. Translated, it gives CASSPVGGSYEQYF. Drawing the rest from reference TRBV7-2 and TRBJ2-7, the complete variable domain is GAGVSQSPSNKVTEKGKDVELRCDPISGHTALYWYRQSLGQGLEFLIYFQGNSAPDKSGLPSDRFSAERTGGSVSTLTIQRTQQEDSAVYLCASSPVGGSYEQYFGPGTRLTVT.

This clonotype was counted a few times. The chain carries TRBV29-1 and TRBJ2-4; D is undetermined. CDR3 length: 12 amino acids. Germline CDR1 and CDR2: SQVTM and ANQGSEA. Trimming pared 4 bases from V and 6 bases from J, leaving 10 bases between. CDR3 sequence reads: CSVGAGRNIQYF. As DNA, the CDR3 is TGCAGCGTTGGGGCTGGAAGAAACATTCAGTACTTC.

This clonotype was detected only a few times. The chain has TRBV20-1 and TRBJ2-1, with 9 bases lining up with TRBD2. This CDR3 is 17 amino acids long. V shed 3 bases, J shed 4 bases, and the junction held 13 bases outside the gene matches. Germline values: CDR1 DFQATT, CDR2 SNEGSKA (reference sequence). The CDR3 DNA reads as TGCAGTGCTAGGGGTAGCGGGGGCCCCCCCAATTACAATGAGCAGTTCTTC. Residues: CSARGSGGPPNYNEQFF.

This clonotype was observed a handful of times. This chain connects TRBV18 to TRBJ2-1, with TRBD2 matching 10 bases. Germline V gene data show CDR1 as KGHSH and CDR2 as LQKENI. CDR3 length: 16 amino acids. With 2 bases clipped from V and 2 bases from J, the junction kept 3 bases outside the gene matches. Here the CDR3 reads CASSPGSGGAYNEQFF. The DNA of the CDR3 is TGTGCCAGCTCACCAGGAAGCGGGGGGGCCTACAATGAGCAGTTCTTC.

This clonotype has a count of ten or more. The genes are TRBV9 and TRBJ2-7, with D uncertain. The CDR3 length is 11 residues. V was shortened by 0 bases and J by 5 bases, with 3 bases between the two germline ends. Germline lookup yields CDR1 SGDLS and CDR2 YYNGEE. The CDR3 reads CASSVGDEQYF. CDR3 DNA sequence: TGTGCCAGCAGCGTAGGGGACGAGCAGTACTTC.

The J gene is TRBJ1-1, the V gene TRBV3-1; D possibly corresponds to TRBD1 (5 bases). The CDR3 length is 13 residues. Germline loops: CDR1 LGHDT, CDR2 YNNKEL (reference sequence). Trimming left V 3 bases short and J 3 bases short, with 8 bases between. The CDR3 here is CASSHAGYTEAFF. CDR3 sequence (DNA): TGTGCCAGCAGCCACGCAGGGTACACTGAAGCTTTCTTT.

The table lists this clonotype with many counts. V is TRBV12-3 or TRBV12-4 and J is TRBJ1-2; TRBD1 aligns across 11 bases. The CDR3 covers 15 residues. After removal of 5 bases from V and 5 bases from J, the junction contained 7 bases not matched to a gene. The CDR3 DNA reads TGTGCCAGCAGTCCCGGACAGGGGGCGAAATATGGCTACACCTTC. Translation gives CASSPGQGAKYGYTF.